This TCR beta chain was captured in a study of memory CD4+ T cells and cytomegalovirus serostatus. At the level of the study: Donors were healthy Belgian adults, several CMV seropositive and about two dozen seronegative.

The data were produced by immunoSEQ multiplex PCR, yet TCRdb's version contains in-frame clones alone and is incomplete. The sample includes about 92,000 clones, about 80% of them seen just once. The ends were cut back, 4 bases at V and 9 bases at J, with 23 bases in the middle. Germline CDR1 SGHRS, CDR2 YFSETQ. The CDR3 length is 15 residues. Single viable CD3+CD4+CD8-CD45RO+ cells were sorted as the memory CD4+ T cells. CMV serostatus came from serum IgG against pp150, pp28, p38, p52. The clonotype comes from an adult in good health and CMV-seropositive. The sequenced sample was memory CD4+ T cells from blood. This rearrangement joins TRBV5-1 to TRBJ2-7; D call uncertain. This CDR3 is CASSGDQNINASQYF. The CDR3 nucleotides are TGCGCCAGCAGCGGAGACCAGAATATCAACGCTTCGCAGTACTTC. The full variable domain, in which reference TRBV5-1 and TRBJ2-7 provide the parts outside the CDR3, is KAGVTQTPRYLIKTRGQQVTLSCSPISGHRSVSWYQQTPGQGLQFLFEYFSETQRNKGNFPGRFSGRQFSNSRSEMNVSTLELGDSALYLCASSGDQNINASQYFGPGTRLTVT.